This T cell receptor (beta chain) was sequenced during a study of radiotherapy plus CTLA-4 blockade in lung cancer (dated by TCRdb to about 2018). Context from the whole study: Objective responses were observed in 15% to 20% of enrolled patients, and disease control was achieved in 30% to 40%.

In regard to this clone: Its recognized antigen is unknown. There are no base qualities to consult, and no much larger clone falls within one base.

The library came from the immunoSEQ multiplex PCR assay. Imported from immuneACCESS, the table was reduced by TCRdb to in-frame sequences with V and J called. These copies leave out some clones; in studies compared against another copy, an unresolved V gene accounts for under half, and the cause of the remainder is not known. The sample has about 120,000 clones on record, roughly four fifths of them singletons. The top ten clones comprise about 3.3% of the sample. The study evaluated CTLA-4 blockade (ipilimumab) given together with focal radiation therapy in patients who had chemo-refractory metastatic non-small-cell lung cancer. V is shortened by 7 bases, J by 0 bases, and the region joining them spans 7 bases. Spanning cysteine to phenylalanine, the CDR3 consists of 13 amino acids. Only the CDR3 portion is preserved as DNA: 39 bases, with reading frame beginning at the first base. CDR1 and CDR2, looked up from the germline V gene, are MNHNS and SASEGT.

Study-level results and caveats: The strongest predictors of response were reported to be early dynamic shifts in blood T cell clones along with a rise in serum interferon-beta following radiation. After treatment with radiotherapy and ipilimumab, TCR clones that originated in tumors expanded in peripheral blood.

The rearrangement joined TRBV6-1 to TRBJ1-3, with the D gene not clear enough to name. This receptor was obtained from a human donor with non-small cell lung cancer that progressed on radiotherapy plus ipilimumab. Some clones in this sample may be carry-over from other donors' samples. The material was peripheral blood, obtained from a patient treated with radiotherapy plus ipilimumab. The CDR3 has the sequence CASMGYSGNTIYF. At the DNA level, the sequence is TGTGCCAGCATGGGGTACTCTGGAAACACCATATATTTT.